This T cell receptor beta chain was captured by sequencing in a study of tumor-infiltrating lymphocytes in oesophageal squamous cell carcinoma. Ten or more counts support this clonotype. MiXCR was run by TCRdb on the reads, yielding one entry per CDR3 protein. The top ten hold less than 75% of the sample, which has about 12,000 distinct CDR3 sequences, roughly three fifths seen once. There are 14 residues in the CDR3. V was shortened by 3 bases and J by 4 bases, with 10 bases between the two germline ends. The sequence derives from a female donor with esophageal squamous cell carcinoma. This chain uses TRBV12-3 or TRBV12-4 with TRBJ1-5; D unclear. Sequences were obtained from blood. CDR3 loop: CASSFRQENQPQHF. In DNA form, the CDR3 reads TGTGCCAGCAGTTTTAGGCAGGAAAATCAGCCCCAGCATTTT.